Listed below are T cell receptor beta chains from one sample, sequenced in a study of metastatic and nonmetastatic thyroid tumors. MiXCR re-clonotyped the PCR reads for TCRdb. The profile shows around 41,000 clones, around an eighth of them singletons. Source material: blood. The receptors were sampled from a female donor with papillary thyroid cancer or a benign thyroid nodule (not recorded which). Some clones in this sample may be carry-over from other donors' samples. Each CDR3 is given with its conserved first and last residue. D genes are given only for firm matches. Size tells how often a clone was seen (once, few, many) or the class of an expanded clone, and some rows leave it out.

V	size	J	D	DNA	CDR3
TRBV11-2	many	TRBJ2-7	.	TGTGCCAGCAGCTTACAGGACCACGGGGCCTACGAGCAGTACTTC	CASSLQDHGAYEQYF
TRBV7-2	many	TRBJ2-7	TRBD2	TGTGCCAGCAGCTTAACGGGGGGGACTAACTACGAGCAGTACTTC	CASSLTGGTNYEQYF
TRBV4-1	many	TRBJ2-7	TRBD1	TGCGCCAGCAGCCAATTCCCCCGGGGACAGGGGGACTACGAGCAGTACTTC	CASSQFPRGQGDYEQYF
TRBV27	few	TRBJ1-2	.	TGTGCCAGCAGTCTTAGGGGGAGCTATGGCTACACCTTC	CASSLRGSYGYTF
TRBV30	many	TRBJ1-2	.	TGTGCCTGGAGTGTAGAGGGGGTCGGTGGCTACACCTTC	CAWSVEGVGGYTF
TRBV6-1	medium-sized	TRBJ2-7	.	TGTGCCAGCACCCCCTCGGGTTTCGGGCAGTACTTC	CASTPSGFGQYF
TRBV28	many	TRBJ1-6	.	TGTGCCAGCAGTTACAGGGTTAGCTCCTATAATTCACCCCTCCACTTT	CASSYRVSSYNSPLHF
TRBV12-3/TRBV12-4	few	TRBJ2-2	.	TGTGCCAGCAGTTTGAGTAGCACCGGGGAGCTGTTTTTT	CASSLSSTGELFF
TRBV27	few	TRBJ2-2	.	TGTGCCAGCAGTTTAGGGAACGCCGGGGAGCTTGTTTTT	CASSLGNAGELVF
TRBV4-1	many	TRBJ1-3	.	TGCGCCAGCAGCCAGACGAGAGGAAACACCATATATTTT	CASSQTRGNTIYF
TRBV28	medium-sized	TRBJ2-6	.	TGTGCCAGCAGTTTACAGGGTCCTGGGGCCAACGTCCTGACTTTC	CASSLQGPGANVLTF
TRBV15	many	TRBJ2-1	.	TGTGCCACCAGCGCTACGGGAGCTGAATACAATGAGCAGTTCTTC	CATSATGAEYNEQFF
TRBV6-1	.	TRBJ1-2	.	TGTGCCAGCAGTGAAGCACAGAGTAACTATGGCTACACCTTC	CASSEAQSNYGYTF
TRBV20-1	many	TRBJ2-7	.	TGCAGTGCTAGAGATTATAAGGGGAGCTACGAGCAGTACTTC	CSARDYKGSYEQYF
TRBV5-1	many	TRBJ1-2	.	TGCGCCAGCAGCTTGGGGCAGGTGTATGGCTACACCTTC	CASSLGQVYGYTF
TRBV4-2	many	TRBJ2-5	.	TGTGCCAGCAGCCAAGATAGGCTCCACCAAGAGACCCAGTACTTC	CASSQDRLHQETQYF
TRBV30	.	TRBJ1-2	.	TGTGCCTGGAGTGTAACGGACCGGGGCCAAAATACCTTC	CAWSVTDRGQNTF
TRBV6-1	medium-sized	TRBJ2-7	TRBD1	TGTGCCAGCAGTGAACCCATAGGGACAGGGAGCTACGAGCAGTACTTC	CASSEPIGTGSYEQYF
TRBV20-1	.	TRBJ1-2	.	TGCAGTGCTATATATCCAGGGAGTCTGGGCTACACCTTC	CSAIYPGSLGYTF
TRBV12-3/TRBV12-4	many	TRBJ2-1	.	TGTGCCAGCAGTTTCGCTAGCAGTGAGCAGTTCTTC	CASSFASSEQFF
TRBV20-1	many	TRBJ2-7	TRBD2	TGCAGTGCCGAGACTAGCGGGCTCTCCTACGAGCAGTACTTC	CSAETSGLSYEQYF
TRBV12-3/TRBV12-4	few	TRBJ2-1	TRBD2	TGTGCCAGCAGCCCCAGGCGGGGGTCCTACAATGAGCAGTTCTTC	CASSPRRGSYNEQFF
TRBV6-1	medium-sized	TRBJ1-3	.	TGTGCCAGCAGCGAAAGGTACCCGGGGGGAAACACCATATATTTT	CASSERYPGGNTIYF
TRBV5-5	many	TRBJ1-2	.	TGTGCCAGCAGACCGTGGGGGAACTATGGCTACACCTTC	CASRPWGNYGYTF
TRBV27	few	TRBJ2-1	.	TGTGCCACTAGACCCCTGATGGTACTCAATGAGCAGTTCTTC	CATRPLMVLNEQFF
TRBV5-6	.	TRBJ2-5	TRBD1	TGTGCCAGCAGCTTATCCTCCTGGACAGGGGTACAAGGGACCCAGTACTTC	CASSLSSWTGVQGTQYF
TRBV4-1	many	TRBJ2-7	.	TGCGCCAGCAGCCAGGAACTCGAGGGTAGGCCCTACGAGCAGTACTTC	CASSQELEGRPYEQYF
TRBV7-6	many	TRBJ2-7	.	TGTGCCAGCAGCTGGGGGGAAGGGCCTACCTACGAGCAGTACTTC	CASSWGEGPTYEQYF
TRBV6-2/TRBV6-3	large	TRBJ2-1	TRBD1	TGTGCCAGCAGTTGGGACAGCTCCTACAATGAGCAGTTCTTC	CASSWDSSYNEQFF
TRBV2	many	TRBJ2-7	TRBD1	TGTGCCAGCAGGGCCGGGACAGGGGCCGCCTACGAGCAGTACTTC	CASRAGTGAAYEQYF
TRBV15	many	TRBJ2-1	.	TGTGCCACCAGGACTAGGGGTGAGCAGTTCTTC	CATRTRGEQFF
TRBV11-1	.	TRBJ2-7	TRBD2	TGTGCCAGCAGCTTATCCCTTGGGCCAGCGGGAGGACGAGAGCAGTACTTC	CASSLSLGPAGGREQYF
TRBV12-3/TRBV12-4	.	TRBJ2-5	.	TGTGCCAGCAGCCGGATTGACAAAGGGGAGACCCAGTACTTC	CASSRIDKGETQYF
TRBV9	many	TRBJ2-1	TRBD2	TGTGCCAGCAGCGTAGGACTAGCGGGGGGTTCCTACAATGAGCAGTTCTTC	CASSVGLAGGSYNEQFF
TRBV10-3	many	TRBJ1-5	.	TGTGCCATCAGTGAGTCTTATACTGGGCCAGGGTTTCAGCCCCAGCATTTT	CAISESYTGPGFQPQHF
TRBV30	.	TRBJ1-2	.	TGTGCCTGGAGGCGCGTGGGTCAAGGTGGCTACACCTTC	CAWRRVGQGGYTF
TRBV19	many	TRBJ2-2	TRBD1	TGTGCCAGTAGTATAGTACAGGGGGACGGGGAGCTGTTTTTT	CASSIVQGDGELFF
TRBV27	many	TRBJ1-6	.	TGTGCCAGCAGTTTAAGTGTTACCCTCTATAATTCACCCCTCCACTTT	CASSLSVTLYNSPLHF
TRBV28	.	TRBJ2-7	.	TGTGCCAGCAGTTTAGGTTGGGGCTCCTACGAGCAGTACTTC	CASSLGWGSYEQYF
TRBV6-1	many	TRBJ1-5	TRBD1	TGTGCCAGCAGCGCCGACAGGGTGATAGAGCCCCAGCATTTT	CASSADRVIEPQHF